The clone carrying this T cell receptor beta chain has just a few counts. Its target is not known. CDR1 and CDR2 (germline): SGHVS, FQNEAQ. V was clipped by 5 bases and J by 5 bases; unmatched bases: 5. The CDR3 sequence is 13 residues long. The sample is drawn from a study of blood T cells in healthy people across ages. Findings of the study overall: Percentage of naive T cells showed a strong correlation with TCR beta diversity.

Through a sample-barcoded 5' primer and a J-beta primer mix, a second PCR was run for roughly 7 to 11 cycles. In TCRdb, the 5' RACE reads were re-called with MiXCR into one record per CDR3 protein. The sample includes some 730,000 distinct CDR3 sequences, about 24% seen only once; the top ten take approximately 20%. The rearrangement links TRBV7-8 to TRBJ2-7; 8 nucleotides agree with TRBD2. Material: blood. This receptor was identified in a man between 65 and 85 years old in good health. For the CDR3, the DNA is TGTGCCAGCAGCCGTAGCGGGGCCCACGAGCAGTACTTC. Translating it yields CASSRSGAHEQYF. The whole variable domain, filled in from reference TRBV7-8 and TRBJ2-7, reads GAGVSQSPRYKVAKRGQDVALRCDPISGHVSLFWYQQALGQGPEFLTYFQNEAQLDKSGLPSDRFFAERPEGSVSTLKIQRTQQEDSAVYLCASSRSGAHEQYFGPGTRLTVT.